The clone carrying this T cell receptor beta chain is a singleton in its sample. The antigen remains unidentified. The V segment lost 5 bases and the J segment 11 bases; nucleotides outside the gene matches: 14. The CDR3 sequence is 16 residues long. CDR1 and CDR2 from the germline V gene are LNHDA and SQIVND (reference sequence). The data stem from a study of OX40 agonist ivuxolimab in advanced cancers. Study details: Therapy given before enrollment (anti-PD-1, anti-PD-L1 or anti-CTLA-4) was allowed, and under 45% had some. Broader study findings: Low normalized T-cell clonal expansion was additionally recorded for some nonresponders.

The protocol was immunoSEQ multiplex PCR, while the TCRdb copy is restricted to in-frame clones and leaves out a portion. The data contain roughly 97,000 clones, less than 90% of them singletons. The chain couples TRBV19 to TRBJ2-5; TRBD2 aligns across 13 bases. This TCR was recovered from an adult with an advanced solid tumor such as melanoma, head and neck, liver or kidney cancer. Specimen: CD4+ or CD8+ T cells sorted from blood, collected in a trial of the OX40 agonist ivuxolimab. CDR3 in amino acids: CASSSPGLAGRGEQYF. The CDR3 DNA is TGTGCCAGTAGTTCCCCGGGACTAGCGGGGAGGGGAGAGCAGTACTTC.